Following are 21 T cell receptor beta chains from one sample sequenced in a study of shared clonotypes between healthy human individuals. Measured with immunoSEQ multiplex PCR; TCRdb has only the in-frame clones, and not every one. The sample lists 800,000 to 950,000 clones, 95% to 97% occurring once. Naive CD8 populations comprised CD45RO-negative cells positively selected for CCR7, excluding terminally differentiated effector memory CD45RA+ cells. Specimen: naive CD8+ T cells sorted from blood. Receptors originate from a man in his thirties or forties in good health.

The chain links TRBV28 to TRBJ2-1; 7 nucleotides match TRBD2. V lost 1 base and J lost 8; bases outside the gene matches: 8. The CDR3 runs to 15 residues. The germline gives CDR1 MDHEN, CDR2 SYDVKM. The CDR3 DNA reads as TGTGCCAGCAGTTTATTGGGGGAGGGCGGGTATGAGCAGTTCTTC. Protein: CASSLLGEGGYEQFF. Based on the CDR3 plus reference TRBV28 and TRBJ2-1, the full variable domain is DVKVTQSSRYLVKRTGEKVFLECVQDMDHENMFWYRQDPGLGLRLIYFSYDVKMKEKGDIPEGYSVSREKKERFSLILESASTNQTSMYLCASSLLGEGGYEQFFGPGTRLTVL.

The rearrangement joins TRBV6-5 to TRBJ2-1, with D possibly matching TRBD2 (5 bases). Per the germline V gene, CDR1 is MNHEY and CDR2 is SVGAGI. The CDR3 extends over 14 amino acids. The V end lost 6 bases, the J end lost 8 bases, and 17 bases lay between the germline ends. DNA of the CDR3: TGTGCCAGCAGCCCCGGGGAGCATAGCGATGAGCAGTTCTTC. Translated: CASSPGEHSDEQFF.

J is TRBJ2-7 and V is TRBV27; no reliable D call. The CDR3 runs 11 residues. CDR1 is MNHEY and CDR2 is SMNVEV in the germline V gene (reference sequence). V lost 9 bases and J 5 bases, leaving 11 bases between the germline ends. CDR3 coding DNA: TGTGCCAGTGTAGGGTCCAACGAGCAGTACTTC. This encodes CASVGSNEQYF.

This rearrangement joins TRBV7-7 to TRBJ2-5, with D possibly being TRBD1 or TRBD2 (6 bases each). CDR1 is SSHAT, CDR2 FNYEAQ, per germline (reference sequence). The CDR3 covers 19 residues. V lost 2 bases to trimming and J lost 3 bases, with 25 bases between them. CDR3 in DNA: TGTGCCAGCAGCTTAACACCCCGTTGGGACTTACGACAGGAAGAGACCCAGTACTTC. It is translated as CASSLTPRWDLRQEETQYF.

This sequence joins TRBV9 and TRBJ2-7; D is undetermined. Germline V lookup: CDR1 SGDLS, CDR2 YYNGEE. The V gene lost 4 bases and the J gene lost 7 bases, with 18 bases spanning the gap. This CDR3 has 14 residues. CDR3 DNA sequence: TGTGCCAGCAGCCTAGATGGGCCTCGCTCGGAGCAGTACTTC. Residues: CASSLDGPRSEQYF.

J is TRBJ2-3 and V is TRBV7-6; 10 bases match TRBD2. CDR1 is SGHVS and CDR2 is FNYEAQ in the germline V gene. The ends lost 5 bases at V and 2 bases at J; junction bases unmatched: 4. The CDR3 spans 15 residues. CDR3 in amino acids: CASSRTSGVTDTQYF. The CDR3 DNA sequence: TGTGCCAGCAGCCGGACTAGCGGAGTCACAGATACGCAGTATTTT.

The CDR3 nucleotides are TGTGCCAGCATCCCCGGGACTAGCGGGAGGCCAAGCTCCTACAATGAGCAGTTCTTC. This codes for CASIPGTSGRPSSYNEQFF. The chain has TRBV28 and TRBJ2-1, with TRBD2 matching over 15 bases. The CDR3 is 19 residues long. Germline V gives CDR1 MDHEN, CDR2 SYDVKM. V shed 7 bases, J shed 0 bases, and the junction held 10 bases outside the gene matches.

This clone was recorded once. J is TRBJ2-7 and V is TRBV7-9; possible D gene TRBD2, 5 bases. The V gene lost 0 bases and the J gene lost 3 bases, with 15 bases spanning the gap. Germline lookup yields CDR1 SEHNR and CDR2 FQNEAQ (reference sequence). This CDR3 is 16 amino acids long. This CDR3 is CASSLARGLSSYEQYF. The CDR3 coding sequence is TGTGCCAGCAGCTTAGCACGAGGGTTATCCAGCTACGAGCAGTACTTC.

As regards this clone: The sample contains more than one DNA sequence encoding this CDR3. The rearrangement links TRBV7-9 to TRBJ2-7; TRBD1 aligns across 8 bases. The germline V gene has CDR1 SEHNR and CDR2 FQNEAQ (reference sequence). CDR3 length: 13 residues. The J segment lost 7 bases and the V segment lost 4 bases, leaving 6 bases of the junction unmatched. CDR3 protein: CASSSGQGREQYF. In DNA, the CDR3 is TGTGCCAGCAGCTCAGGACAGGGCCGGGAGCAGTACTTC.

The chain recombines TRBV9 with TRBJ2-7, with D perhaps TRBD1 or TRBD2 (6 bases each). Germline CDR1 is SGDLS and CDR2 is YYNGEE. There are 13 residues in the CDR3. Trimming cost V 4 bases and J 5 bases, with 13 bases left between them. The CDR3 is CASSLGGLDEQYF. Here the CDR3 DNA reads TGTGCCAGCAGCCTTGGGGGGCTCGACGAGCAGTACTTC.

The chain recombines TRBV7-6 with TRBJ2-2, with TRBD1 as a possible D gene (5 bases). Germline V lookup: CDR1 SGHVS, CDR2 FNYEAQ. Between the trimmed V and J ends, which lost 2 bases and 6 bases, there was a span of 22 bases. The CDR3 contains 18 residues. The CDR3 nucleotides are TGTGCCAGCAGCTTACCGCAGTCCCACGACCCACAGGCCGGGGAGCTGTTTTTT. Translation gives CASSLPQSHDPQAGELFF.

This chain links TRBV29-1 with TRBJ2-3, with a tentative D call TRBD1 (5 bases). CDR1 and CDR2 (germline): SQVTM, ANQGSEA. The ends were cut back, 5 bases at V and 4 bases at J, with 13 bases in the middle. This CDR3 has 13 residues. CDR3: CSVLLRVADTQYF. CDR3 nucleotides: TGCAGCGTTCTCCTCAGGGTCGCAGATACGCAGTATTTT.

The CDR3 DNA follows: TGTGCCAGCAGCCCCACGGGTGGAGGACAAGAGACCCAGTACTTC. This encodes CASSPTGGGQETQYF. The gene calls are TRBV9 and TRBJ2-5; possibly TRBD2 for D (5 bases). The germline V gene encodes CDR1 SGDLS and CDR2 YYNGEE. CDR3 length equals 15 residues. The ends were cut back, 4 bases at V and 2 bases at J, with 15 bases in the middle.

The chain couples TRBV9 to TRBJ2-3, with D maybe TRBD1 (5 bases). This CDR3 region has 17 residues. V was cut by 2 bases and J by 2 bases, with 18 bases left in between. Germline CDR1 SGDLS, CDR2 YYNGEE. The CDR3 DNA follows: TGTGCCAGCAGCGTGTTGAGAGACAGTCTTACCACAGATACGCAGTATTTT. Translated: CASSVLRDSLTTDTQYF.

The rearrangement uses TRBV18 and TRBJ2-3; a weak D match, TRBD2 (6 bases). Germline CDR1 reads KGHSH; CDR2 reads LQKENI. Trimming took 3 bases from V and 0 from J, leaving 19 bases between them. CDR3 size: 18 residues. CDR3 residues: CASSPAIGLATSTDTQYF. The CDR3 coding sequence is TGTGCCAGCTCACCTGCGATTGGGCTAGCGACTAGCACAGATACGCAGTATTTT.

The chain uses TRBV10-3 and TRBJ2-5; 8 bases are shared with TRBD2. V gave up 3 bases and J gave up 5 bases; unmatched junction bases: 11. Germline CDR1 reads ENHRY; CDR2 reads SYGVKD. This CDR3 region has 16 residues. The DNA for the CDR3 is TGTGCCATCAGTGACCCAGCGGGAGCCCTGGGGGAGACCCAGTACTTC. Its protein product is CAISDPAGALGETQYF.

The chain employs TRBV7-9 and TRBJ2-7; 7 bases line up with TRBD1. V trimming: 5 bases; J trimming: 3 bases; junction bases outside the gene matches: 4. Germline V gene data show CDR1 as SEHNR and CDR2 as FQNEAQ (reference sequence). CDR3 length: 13 amino acids. Written as DNA, the CDR3 is TGTGCCAGCAGCCTACGACAGGGCTACGAGCAGTACTTC. Translating it yields CASSLRQGYEQYF.

This rearrangement joins TRBV6-5 to TRBJ2-7, with a tentative D call TRBD2 (5 bases). Trimming took off 0 bases at V and 5 bases at J, with 8 bases between the two ends. Germline V gives CDR1 MNHEY, CDR2 SVGAGI. The CDR3 extends over 13 amino acids. For the CDR3, the DNA is TGTGCCAGCAGTTACTCCACGACTAACGAGCAGTACTTC. This encodes CASSYSTTNEQYF.

The chain uses TRBV29-1 and TRBJ2-1; 7 nucleotides match TRBD2. The CDR3 has 14 residues. CDR1 is SQVTM and CDR2 is ANQGSEA in the germline V gene. Trimming took 1 base from V and 4 from J; bases not matched to a gene: 4. For the CDR3, the DNA is TGCAGCGTTGAAGGCCTAGCGGAATACAATGAGCAGTTCTTC. Its protein product is CSVEGLAEYNEQFF.

This chain joins TRBV6-1 and TRBJ1-4, with 8 bases that match TRBD1. CDR3 size: 13 residues. Germline CDR1 and CDR2: MNHNS and SASEGT. V lost 8 bases, J lost 8 bases, and 7 bases stayed unmatched. The CDR3 is CASEGRGREKLFF. In nucleotides, the CDR3 is TGTGCCAGCGAGGGCAGGGGGCGGGAAAAACTGTTTTTT.

This chain uses TRBV7-9 with TRBJ2-7, with 7 bases lining up with TRBD2. This CDR3 comprises 16 residues. CDR1 is SEHNR, CDR2 FQNEAQ, per germline (reference sequence). The ends lost 1 base at V and 3 bases at J; junction bases unmatched: 9. CDR3 region: CASSLGSGGSSYEQYF. Written as DNA, the CDR3 is TGTGCCAGCAGCTTAGGTTCGGGCGGGAGCAGCTACGAGCAGTACTTC.